What follows is one T cell receptor (beta chain) and its context. Individuals drawn from 24 US areas were roughly 18 to 100 years old. Germline-derived CDR1 and CDR2 are LNHDA and SQIVND (reference sequence). V shed 4 bases and J shed 2 bases, with 24 bases lying between them. This CDR3 is built from 18 residues. The data originate from a study of blood T cell repertoires in COVID-19. Study information: The samples span acute and convalescent COVID-19 from the United States, Italy and Spain. In each case, the material was cDNA or gDNA derived from T cells, B-cell-depleted T cells, or PBMCs.

TCRdb's copy holds only in-frame clones and misses some; the assay was immunoSEQ multiplex PCR. The repertoire holds fewer than 600,000 clones, with roughly 88% as singletons. The sample comprised PBMCs or T cells enriched from blood (not recorded which). The chain recombines TRBV19 with TRBJ2-7; perhaps TRBD1 as D (6 bases). The origin of this receptor is a woman in her thirties or forties who had recovered from COVID-19. The CDR3 loop is CASSTRPLGTPITYEQYF. DNA of the CDR3: TGTGCCAGTAGTACCCGGCCCCTGGGGACACCAATAACCTACGAGCAGTACTTC.